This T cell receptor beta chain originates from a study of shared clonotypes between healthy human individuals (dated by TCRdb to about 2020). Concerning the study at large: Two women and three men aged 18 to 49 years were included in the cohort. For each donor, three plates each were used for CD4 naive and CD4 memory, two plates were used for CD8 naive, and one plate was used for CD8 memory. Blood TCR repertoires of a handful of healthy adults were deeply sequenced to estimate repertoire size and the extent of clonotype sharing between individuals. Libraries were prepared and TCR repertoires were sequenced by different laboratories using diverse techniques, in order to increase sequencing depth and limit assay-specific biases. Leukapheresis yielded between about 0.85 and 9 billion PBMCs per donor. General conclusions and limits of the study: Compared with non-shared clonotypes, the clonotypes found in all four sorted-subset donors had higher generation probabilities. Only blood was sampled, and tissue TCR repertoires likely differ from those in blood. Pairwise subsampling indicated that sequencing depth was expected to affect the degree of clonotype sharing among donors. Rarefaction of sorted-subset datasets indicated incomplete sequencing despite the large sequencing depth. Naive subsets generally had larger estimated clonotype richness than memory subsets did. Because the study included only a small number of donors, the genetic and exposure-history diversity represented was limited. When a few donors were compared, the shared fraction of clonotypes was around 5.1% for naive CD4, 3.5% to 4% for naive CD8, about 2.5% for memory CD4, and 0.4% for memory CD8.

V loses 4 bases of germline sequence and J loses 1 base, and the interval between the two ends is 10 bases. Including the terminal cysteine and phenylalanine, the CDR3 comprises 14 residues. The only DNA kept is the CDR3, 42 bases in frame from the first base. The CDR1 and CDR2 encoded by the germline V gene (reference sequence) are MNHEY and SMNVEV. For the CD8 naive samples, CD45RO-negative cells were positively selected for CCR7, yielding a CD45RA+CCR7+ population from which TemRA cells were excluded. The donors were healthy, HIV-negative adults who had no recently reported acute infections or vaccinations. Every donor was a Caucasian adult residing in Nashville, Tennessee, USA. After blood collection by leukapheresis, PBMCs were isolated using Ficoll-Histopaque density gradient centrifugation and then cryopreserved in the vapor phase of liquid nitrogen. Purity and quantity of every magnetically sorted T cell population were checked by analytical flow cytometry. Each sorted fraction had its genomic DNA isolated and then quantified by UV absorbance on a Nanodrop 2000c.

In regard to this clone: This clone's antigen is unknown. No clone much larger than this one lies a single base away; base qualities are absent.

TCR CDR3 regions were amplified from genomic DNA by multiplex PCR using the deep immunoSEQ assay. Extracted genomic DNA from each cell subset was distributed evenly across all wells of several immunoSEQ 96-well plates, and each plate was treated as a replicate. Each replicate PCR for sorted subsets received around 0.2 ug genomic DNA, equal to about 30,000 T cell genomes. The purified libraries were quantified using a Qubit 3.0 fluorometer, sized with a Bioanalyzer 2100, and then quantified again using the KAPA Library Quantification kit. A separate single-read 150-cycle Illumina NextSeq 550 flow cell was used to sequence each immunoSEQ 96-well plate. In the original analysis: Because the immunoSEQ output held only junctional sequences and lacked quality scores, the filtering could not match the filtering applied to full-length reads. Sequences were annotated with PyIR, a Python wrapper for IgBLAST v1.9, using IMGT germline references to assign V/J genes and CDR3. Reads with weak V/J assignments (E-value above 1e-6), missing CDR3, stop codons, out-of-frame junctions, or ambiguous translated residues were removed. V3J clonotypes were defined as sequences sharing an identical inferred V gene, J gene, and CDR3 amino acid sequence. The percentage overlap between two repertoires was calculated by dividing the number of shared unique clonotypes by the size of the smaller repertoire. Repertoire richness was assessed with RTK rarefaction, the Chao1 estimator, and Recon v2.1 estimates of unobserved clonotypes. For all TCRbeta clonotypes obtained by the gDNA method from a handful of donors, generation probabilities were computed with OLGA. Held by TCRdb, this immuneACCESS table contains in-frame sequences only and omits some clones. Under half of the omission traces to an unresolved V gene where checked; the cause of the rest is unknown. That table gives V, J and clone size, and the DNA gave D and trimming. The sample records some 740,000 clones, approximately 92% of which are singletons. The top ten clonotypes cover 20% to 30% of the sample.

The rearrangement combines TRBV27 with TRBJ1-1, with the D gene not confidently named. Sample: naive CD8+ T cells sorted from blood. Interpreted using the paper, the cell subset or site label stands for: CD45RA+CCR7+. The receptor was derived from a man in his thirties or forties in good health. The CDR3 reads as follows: CASSSQVENTEAFF. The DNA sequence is TGTGCCAGCAGTTCCCAGGTAGAGAACACTGAAGCTTTCTTT.